This passage covers 19 T cell receptor beta chains from one sample sequenced in a study of a mutant IDH1 vaccine in newly diagnosed glioma. Sample time point: baseline, week 1 (first vaccination visit). Treatment given: pre-vaccination baseline after standard-of-care therapy. Measured with immunoSEQ multiplex PCR; TCRdb has only the in-frame clones, and not every one. This sample has over 45,000 clones, with about 90% found just once. The sequencing used PBMCs, collected from a glioma patient treated with radiotherapy, temozolomide or both. Receptors were obtained from a man aged 45-60 years with glioma.

This clone was seen once. The chain couples TRBV6-6 to TRBJ1-1; D may be TRBD1 (6 bases). V lost 6 bases and J lost 6, with 14 bases in between. Per germline, CDR1 MNHNY and CDR2 SVGAGI (reference sequence). CDR3 length: 13 residues. CDR3 in amino acids: CASRPGQRSEAFF. DNA for the CDR3: TGTGCCAGCAGGCCGGGACAACGCTCTGAAGCTTTCTTT.

The J gene is TRBJ2-7, the V gene TRBV6-6; D gene uncertain. The CDR3 is made up of 13 amino acids. Germline CDR1 reads MNHNY; CDR2 reads SVGAGI (reference sequence). V was trimmed by 2 bases and J by 4 bases, leaving 9 bases between them. The CDR3 sequence: CASSYGHLYEQYF. The CDR3 region has the DNA TGTGCCAGCAGTTACGGGCACCTTTACGAGCAGTACTTC.

The V and J genes are TRBV7-2 and TRBJ1-2; 10 positions agree with TRBD1. Germline values: CDR1 SGHTA, CDR2 FQGNSA. J lost 5 bases, V lost 4 bases, and 4 bases had no gene match. CDR3 length: 14 residues. The CDR3 DNA sequence: TGTGCCAGCAGCTCCGGACAGGGGGAGTATGGCTACACCTTC. Translating gives CASSSGQGEYGYTF.

J is TRBJ2-5 and V is TRBV18; the match to TRBD1 covers 9 bases. V gave up 4 bases and J gave up 5 bases; unmatched junction bases: 8. This CDR3 comprises 15 residues. The V gene's germline CDR1 is KGHSH and CDR2 LQKENI. CDR3: CASSLQTGGKETQYF. The DNA for the CDR3 is TGTGCCAGCTCACTTCAGACAGGGGGGAAGGAGACCCAGTACTTC.

The rearrangement links TRBV29-1 to TRBJ1-2; possible D gene TRBD1, 6 bases. The V and J ends lost 3 bases and 6 bases respectively, with 26 bases between them. There are 17 residues in the CDR3. The germline V gene encodes CDR1 SQVTM and CDR2 ANQGSEA. The CDR3 is CSVDNGGRGAAHNGYTF. For the CDR3, the DNA is TGCAGCGTTGATAATGGGGGCCGCGGGGCGGCTCACAATGGCTACACCTTC.

The gene calls are TRBV6-5 and TRBJ2-5; 9 bases match TRBD1. The DNA matches TRBJ2-7 better at its end, which makes the J call doubtful. Germline assignment: CDR1 MNHEY and CDR2 SVGAGI. CDR3 length equals 13 residues. The CDR3 nucleotides are TGTGCCAGCAGTCTGGGACAGGGTCTCGAGCAGTACTTC. This translates into CASSLGQGLEQYF.

Here the CDR3 reads CASSKAQGARNYYGYTF. CDR3 sequence (DNA): TGTGCCAGTAGTAAGGCACAGGGGGCGCGGAATTACTATGGCTACACCTTC. The rearrangement links TRBV19 to TRBJ1-2; 9 bases map to TRBD1. Germline CDR1 is LNHDA and CDR2 is SQIVND (reference sequence). With V trimmed by 4 bases and J by 3 bases, 12 bases remained unmatched. This CDR3 is 17 amino acids long. The complete variable domain, with remaining parts taken from reference TRBV19 and TRBJ1-2, reads DGGITQSPKYLFRKEGQNVTLSCEQNLNHDAMYWYRQDPGQGLRLIYYSQIVNDFQKGDIAEGYSVSREKKESFPLTVTSAQKNPTAFYLCASSKAQGARNYYGYTFGSGTRLTVV.

The chain combines TRBV9 with TRBJ1-3; D might be TRBD1 (6 bases). Trimming cost V 3 bases and J 3 bases, with 25 bases left between them. This CDR3 is 19 amino acids long. Germline assignment: CDR1 SGDLS and CDR2 YYNGEE. CDR3 in DNA: TGTGCCAGCAGCGGCGTCCCCTCCCGGTCGGGGGCGGGTGGAAACACCATATATTTT. Translation: CASSGVPSRSGAGGNTIYF.

The chain uses TRBV5-1 and TRBJ2-3; 13 bases fit TRBD2. This CDR3 region has 20 residues. The germline CDR1 and CDR2 sequences are SGHRS and YFSETQ. With V trimmed by 1 base and J by 1 base, 12 bases remained unmatched. The CDR3 coding sequence is TGCGCCAGCAGCTTGCATGGACTAGCGGGGGCCTCAGAGGGCACAGATACGCAGTATTTT. It translates to CASSLHGLAGASEGTDTQYF. Based on the CDR3 plus reference TRBV5-1 and TRBJ2-3, the full variable domain is KAGVTQTPRYLIKTRGQQVTLSCSPISGHRSVSWYQQTPGQGLQFLFEYFSETQRNKGNFPGRFSGRQFSNSRSEMNVSTLELGDSALYLCASSLHGLAGASEGTDTQYFGPGTRLTVL.

J is TRBJ2-2 and V is TRBV7-2, with D tentatively TRBD1 or TRBD2 (5 bases each). CDR3 size: 15 residues. CDR1 is SGHTA and CDR2 is FQGNSA in the germline V gene. Trimming shortened V by 3 bases and J by 2 bases, and 10 bases separated the two germline ends. CDR3 in amino acids: CASSLWGSNTGELFF. The CDR3 nucleotides read TGTGCCAGCAGCTTGTGGGGGTCCAACACCGGGGAGCTGTTTTTT.

This chain links TRBV18 with TRBJ1-5, with D maybe TRBD1 (5 bases). CDR1 and CDR2 from the germline V gene are KGHSH and LQKENI. The CDR3 is made up of 13 amino acids. The V and J ends lost 4 bases and 1 base respectively, with 5 bases between them. DNA of the CDR3: TGTGCCAGCTCACGGGACAGCAATCAGCCCCAGCATTTT. It codes for CASSRDSNQPQHF.

This chain links TRBV4-1 with TRBJ2-7; 8 nucleotides match TRBD1. With 4 bases clipped from V and 4 bases from J, the junction kept 12 bases outside the gene matches. The CDR3 extends over 16 amino acids. Germline loops: CDR1 MGHRA, CDR2 YSYEKL. The CDR3: CASSREGTGQSYEQYF. DNA for the CDR3: TGCGCCAGCAGCCGAGAGGGGACAGGACAAAGTTACGAGCAGTACTTC.

V and J are TRBV7-9 and TRBJ2-7; 10 nucleotides line up with TRBD1. The CDR3 is 14 residues long. The junction had 1 base not matched to a gene; V was cut back by 1 base and J by 4 bases. The germline V gene has CDR1 SEHNR and CDR2 FQNEAQ (reference sequence). CDR3 coding DNA: TGTGCCAGCAGCTTAGGACAGGGGGCGTACGAGCAGTACTTC. Encoded protein: CASSLGQGAYEQYF.

The chain carries TRBV19 and TRBJ1-1; possible D gene TRBD1, 5 bases. Trimming cost V 5 bases and J 6 bases, with 10 bases left between them. The CDR3 loop spans 12 amino acids. The germline gives CDR1 LNHDA, CDR2 SQIVND (reference sequence). CDR3 amino acids: CASSPRVAEAFF. DNA for the CDR3: TGTGCCAGTAGTCCCAGGGTCGCTGAAGCTTTCTTT.

The V and J genes are TRBV4-1 and TRBJ2-1; 8 bases are shared with TRBD2. V gave up 1 base and J gave up 9 bases; unmatched junction bases: 14. This CDR3 has 17 residues. Germline CDR1 reads MGHRA; CDR2 reads YSYEKL. This CDR3 is CASSQATAGGLVTEQFF. The CDR3 DNA sequence: TGCGCCAGCAGCCAAGCTACGGCGGGAGGATTGGTAACTGAGCAGTTCTTC.

This clone was detected once. V is TRBV7-2 and J is TRBJ2-7; D might be TRBD2 (6 bases). Germline CDR1 reads SGHTA; CDR2 reads FQGNSA. The CDR3 is 15 residues long. V dropped 1 base and J dropped 0 bases, with 10 bases sitting between them. CDR3 DNA sequence: TGTGCCAGCAGCTTAGTTGCGGGAAGCTCCTACGAGCAGTACTTC. It specifies CASSLVAGSSYEQYF. The variable domain in full, completed from reference TRBV7-2 and TRBJ2-7, reads GAGVSQSPSNKVTEKGKDVELRCDPISGHTALYWYRQSLGQGLEFLIYFQGNSAPDKSGLPSDRFSAERTGGSVSTLTIQRTQQEDSAVYLCASSLVAGSSYEQYFGPGTRLTVT.

The CDR3 region is CASSPATGGLNTGELFF. The CDR3 DNA reads as TGTGCCAGCTCCCCCGCTACAGGAGGCCTTAACACCGGGGAGCTGTTTTTT. The V call is TRBV18, the J call TRBJ2-2, with D possibly being TRBD1 or TRBD2 (5 bases each). The ends were cut back, 6 bases at V and 2 bases at J, with 19 bases in the middle. This CDR3 spans 17 amino acids. Germline V CDR1 and CDR2: KGHSH, LQKENI.

This chain joins TRBV30 and TRBJ1-6, with D unclear. The CDR3 covers 16 residues. CDR1 GTSNPN and CDR2 SVGIG come from the germline V gene (reference sequence). The germline V and J ends were trimmed by 0 bases and 8 bases, with 17 bases remaining between them. CDR3 protein: CAWSVLGYASDSPLHF. The DNA for the CDR3 is TGTGCCTGGAGTGTACTGGGGTACGCTAGCGATTCACCCCTCCACTTT.

About this clone: Other nucleotide sequences from this sample produce the same CDR3. The CDR3 loop is CASSPGQGASETQYF. As DNA, the CDR3 is TGTGCCAGCTCACCTGGACAGGGGGCTTCGGAGACCCAGTACTTC. This chain links TRBV18 with TRBJ2-5; 11 bases are a match to TRBD1. The CDR3 is 15 amino acids. Germline CDR1 is KGHSH and CDR2 is LQKENI. The junction had 5 bases not matched to a gene; V was cut back by 3 bases and J by 5 bases.